The entry below gives a single T cell receptor beta chain sequence along with its context. This clone was observed a handful of times. Its antigen remains undetermined. Base qualities are not recorded, but no much larger clone differs from it by a single base. Relative to germline, V is 1 base shorter and J is 8 bases shorter, with 12 bases between their ends. The CDR3 runs 15 residues from the cysteine to the phenylalanine. The DNA shown is the 45-base CDR3, in frame from base 1. Reading the germline V gene (reference sequence) gives CDR1 MNHEY and CDR2 SMNVEV. Library generation was performed with the immunoSEQ multiplex PCR assay. TCRdb retrieved this table from immuneACCESS and kept in-frame rearrangements only. Not all clones are present; in checked studies, unresolved V genes account for under half, and no reason is known for the remainder. The sample yields some 50,000 clones; roughly 76% were counted once. The top ten hold approximately 8.3% of the sample.

This entry is derived from a study of radiotherapy plus CTLA-4 blockade in lung cancer (dated by TCRdb to 2017 to 2018). Study-level background: Objective responses were observed in approximately 18% of enrolled patients, and disease control was achieved in 30% to 40%. The study at large found these results: The strongest predictors of response were reported to be early dynamic shifts in blood T cell clones along with a rise in serum interferon-beta following radiation. After treatment with radiotherapy and ipilimumab, TCR clones that came from tumors expanded in the peripheral blood.

In this study, focal radiation therapy paired with CTLA-4 blockade (ipilimumab) was tested in patients who had chemo-refractory metastatic non-small-cell lung cancer. The source is a human donor with non-small cell lung cancer who had stable disease on radiotherapy plus ipilimumab. The sample here was peripheral blood, taken from a patient treated with radiotherapy plus ipilimumab. The chain links TRBV27 with TRBJ1-6; the D region possibly corresponds to TRBD1 (6 bases align). The DNA sequence is TGTGCCAGCAGTTTATGGGACACAGGACATTCACCCCTCCACTTT. Its protein reads: CASSLWDTGHSPLHF.